The present entry profiles one T cell receptor beta chain with its context. The antigen is unknown. The assay was immunoSEQ multiplex PCR, and TCRdb's table has in-frame clones only and misses some. Here the sample spans about 1.5 million clones, around 97% being singletons. The sample is drawn from a study of shared clonotypes between healthy human individuals. Findings and caveats of the study: Unshared clonotypes carried lower generation probabilities than those common to all four donors.

The authors divided CD4+ cells into CD45RA+ naive and CD45RA-negative memory subsets. This TCR was recovered from a man aged 25 to 45 in good health. The specimen sequenced was naive CD4+ T cells sorted from blood. Subset here: CD45RA+ positively selected.

DNA for the CDR3: TGTGCCAGCAGCCCCACCCCAGCCGAGCAGTACTTC. Amino acids: CASSPTPAEQYF. The genes are TRBV28 and TRBJ2-7; no firm D call. This CDR3 comprises 12 residues. The V end lost 6 bases, the J end lost 6 bases, and 12 bases lay between the germline ends. Germline V gene lookup returns CDR1 MDHEN and CDR2 SYDVKM.